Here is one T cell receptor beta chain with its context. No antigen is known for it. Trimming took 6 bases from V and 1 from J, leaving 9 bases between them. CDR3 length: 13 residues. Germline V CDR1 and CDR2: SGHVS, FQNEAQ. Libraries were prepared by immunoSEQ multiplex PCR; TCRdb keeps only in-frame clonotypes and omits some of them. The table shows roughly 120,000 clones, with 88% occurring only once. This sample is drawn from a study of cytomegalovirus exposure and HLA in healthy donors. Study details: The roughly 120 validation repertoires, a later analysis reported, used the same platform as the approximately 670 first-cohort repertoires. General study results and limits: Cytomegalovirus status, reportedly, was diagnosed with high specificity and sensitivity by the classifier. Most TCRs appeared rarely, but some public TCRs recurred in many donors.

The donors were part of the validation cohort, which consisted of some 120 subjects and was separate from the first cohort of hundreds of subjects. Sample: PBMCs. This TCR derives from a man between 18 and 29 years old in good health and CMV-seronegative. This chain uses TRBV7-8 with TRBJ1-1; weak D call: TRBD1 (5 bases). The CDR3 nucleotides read TGTGCCAGCAGACTCCAGGGGAACACTGAAGCTTTCTTT. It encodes CASRLQGNTEAFF.